Sequencing of this TCR beta chain was carried out in a study of T cell responses to AZD1222 COVID-19 vaccine. Study-level findings and limits: At study baseline, merely six AZD1222 recipients were seropositive. Scientists sampled the repertoires only once the peak T cell response had passed.

In regard to this clone: What it recognizes is unknown.

The V gene's germline CDR1 is MGHRA and CDR2 YSYEKL. The CDR3 has 18 amino acids. V was clipped by 1 base and J by 0 bases; unmatched bases: 9. Assay: immunoSEQ multiplex PCR; the TCRdb copy retains only in-frame clones and omits some. This sample has around 110,000 clones, with 87% found just once. The chain recombines TRBV4-1 with TRBJ2-3; 8 bases are a match to TRBD2. This clonotype was obtained from an adult in good health. The sequences come from peripheral blood, collected on day 0 of AZD1222 vaccination. The chain's CDR3 is CASSQVFSTSASTDTQYF. The CDR3 nucleotides read TGCGCCAGCAGCCAAGTTTTTTCGACTAGCGCTAGCACAGATACGCAGTATTTT.